What follows are 31 T cell receptor beta chains derived from one specimen sequenced in a study of human T cells and chemical hapten exposure. The sample's time point: patch test 2, 6 weeks after DPC sensitization. Specified treatment: therapeutic diphenylcyclopropenone sensitization with weekly scalp DPC. TCRdb re-called the RACE reads through MiXCR, storing one row per CDR3 protein. The data contain about 400,000 distinct CDR3 sequences, around 6% of them singletons. This material consisted of whole blood, taken in connection with sensitization to the hapten diphenylcyclopropenone (DPC). Receptors originate from a woman younger than 35 with alopecia areata. Some clones in this sample may be carry-over from other donors' samples.

This clonotype has more than one count but fewer than ten. The rearrangement links TRBV7-9 to TRBJ1-1; TRBD1 might be the D (5 bases). The CDR3 sequence is 14 residues long. The V end was cut by 5 bases, the J end by 5 bases, with 15 bases between. CDR1 SEHNR and CDR2 FQNEAQ come from the germline V gene (reference sequence). The CDR3 reads CASSRSGDGTEAFF. The DNA of the CDR3 is TGTGCCAGCAGCCGTAGTGGGGACGGGACTGAAGCTTTCTTT.

The chain uses TRBV7-8 and TRBJ2-2; the match to TRBD2 covers 12 bases. Germline-derived CDR1 and CDR2 are SGHVS and FQNEAQ. This CDR3 is built from 16 residues. Unmatched junction bases numbered 4, after V lost 5 bases and J lost 3 bases. Written as DNA, the CDR3 is TGTGCCAGCAGCGTACTAGCGGGGGGTCACACCGGGGAGCTGTTTTTT. Translating gives CASSVLAGGHTGELFF.

This clonotype was seen many times. V gene TRBV7-8 combines with J gene TRBJ1-6; D not resolved. Germline V gene sequence: CDR1 SGHVS, CDR2 FQNEAQ. The CDR3 totals 16 residues. Trimming left V 0 bases short and J 4 bases short, with 10 bases between. The CDR3 spells CASSLAQGPYNSPLHF. The DNA of the CDR3 is TGTGCCAGCAGCTTAGCGCAAGGACCTTATAATTCACCCCTCCACTTT.

The V call is TRBV20-1, the J call TRBJ1-6; D is perhaps TRBD1 (5 bases). The CDR3 consists of 15 residues. Per the germline V gene, CDR1 is DFQATT and CDR2 is SNEGSKA (reference sequence). Trimming shortened V by 1 base and J by 4 bases, and 11 bases separated the two germline ends. CDR3 nucleotides: TGCAGTGCTAGAGGAGGGACGTATTATAATTCACCCCTCCACTTT. Translated, it gives CSARGGTYYNSPLHF.

At least ten counts were recorded for this clonotype. The chain couples TRBV5-1 to TRBJ1-1, with D possibly being TRBD1 (5 bases). This CDR3 contains 15 residues. Germline CDR1 reads SGHRS; CDR2 reads YFSETQ. The V gene lost 4 bases and the J gene lost 6 bases, with 19 bases spanning the gap. DNA of the CDR3: TGCGCCAGCAGCAGAGATCAGGGAAGTGGGGCTGAAGCTTTCTTT. Translation: CASSRDQGSGAEAFF.

This clonotype was detected many times. V usage is TRBV4-3 and J usage is TRBJ2-2; D possibly corresponds to TRBD2 (6 bases). Deletions cut 5 bases from V and 7 bases from J, with 20 bases between. The CDR3 is 16 residues long. Germline V lookup: CDR1 LGHNA, CDR2 YSLEER. The CDR3, as DNA: TGCGCCAGCAGCGACCGGGACTCCAATTGGGTCGGGGAGCTGTTTTTT. Translated: CASSDRDSNWVGELFF.

Only a few counts were recorded for this clonotype. The chain combines TRBV15 with TRBJ2-7; D gene ambiguous. CDR1 is LNHNV and CDR2 is YYDKDF in the germline V gene (reference sequence). The CDR3 is 12 residues long. Between the trimmed V and J ends, which lost 1 base and 3 bases, there was a span of 4 bases. CDR3 DNA: TGTGCCACCAGCAGAGCCGGCTACGAGCAGTACTTC. It specifies CATSRAGYEQYF.

This clonotype has a count of ten or more. The V gene is TRBV4-1, the J gene TRBJ1-4; D gene ambiguous. Trimming removed 3 bases at V and 8 bases at J, with 19 bases between. CDR3 size: 16 residues. Germline CDR1 reads MGHRA; CDR2 reads YSYEKL. CDR3 amino acids: CASSQPRSSHPEKLFF. The CDR3 DNA reads as TGCGCCAGCAGCCAGCCGAGATCCTCCCACCCAGAAAAACTGTTTTTT.

The table lists this clonotype with many counts. The chain uses TRBV7-2 and TRBJ1-1; TRBD1 matches 7 bases. CDR1 and CDR2 (germline): SGHTA, FQGNSA. The CDR3 has 14 residues. The V and J ends lost 5 bases and 4 bases, in that order; junction bases with no gene match: 7. CDR3 in amino acids: CASSVQGYATEAFF. CDR3 sequence (DNA): TGTGCCAGCAGCGTACAGGGGTACGCCACTGAAGCTTTCTTT.

This clonotype appeared many times. The chain combines TRBV7-9 with TRBJ2-3; D gene unclear. This CDR3 has 15 residues. Trimming pared 1 base from V and 0 bases from J, leaving 8 bases between. Looked up from germline, CDR1 is SEHNR and CDR2 is FQNEAQ (reference sequence). The CDR3 nucleotides read TGTGCCAGCAGCTTAGGCCGGCAGAGCACAGATACGCAGTATTTT. Its translation is CASSLGRQSTDTQYF.

The table lists this clonotype with a few counts. This chain connects TRBV7-6 to TRBJ2-1; D tentatively reads TRBD1 or TRBD2 (5 bases each). The V end lost 2 bases, the J end lost 5 bases, and 10 bases lay between the germline ends. The CDR3 loop spans 14 amino acids. Germline CDR1 reads SGHVS; CDR2 reads FNYEAQ. The CDR3 protein is CASSLYGTDNEQFF. The CDR3 nucleotides read TGTGCCAGCAGCTTATACGGGACGGACAATGAGCAGTTCTTC. Full variable domain (remainder filled in from reference TRBV7-6 and TRBJ2-1): GAGVSQSPRYKVTKRGQDVALRCDPISGHVSLYWYRQALGQGPEFLTYFNYEAQQDKSGLPNDRFSAERPEGSISTLTIQRTEQRDSAMYRCASSLYGTDNEQFFGPGTRLTVL.

The chain has TRBV5-4 and TRBJ1-6; D is unclear. Deletions cut 0 bases from V and 8 bases from J, with 12 bases between. The CDR3 length is 15 residues. In germline, CDR1 is SGHNT, CDR2 YYREEE (reference sequence). In nucleotides, the CDR3 is TGTGCCAGCAGCTTGGTGAACAGCCAATATTCACCCCTCCACTTT. This codes for CASSLVNSQYSPLHF.

In this sample, this clonotype turned up a few times. This chain joins TRBV29-1 and TRBJ2-7; 11 bases align to TRBD1. V lost 4 bases and J lost 5; bases outside the gene matches: 7. CDR3 length: 14 residues. Germline V gene lookup returns CDR1 SQVTM and CDR2 ANQGSEA. The DNA of the CDR3 is TGCAGCGTTGTCGGGACAGGGGGATCCCACGAGCAGTACTTC. This encodes CSVVGTGGSHEQYF.

This clonotype showed up just a few times. The chain has TRBV6-6 and TRBJ2-7, with 11 bases fitting TRBD1. This CDR3 contains 17 residues. CDR1 is MNHNY and CDR2 is SVGAGI in the germline V gene (reference sequence). V shed 2 bases, J shed 0 bases, and the junction held 6 bases outside the gene matches. The CDR3 DNA sequence: TGTGCCAGCAGTTACGGACAGGGGGCGAGGACCTCCTACGAGCAGTACTTC. Its protein product is CASSYGQGARTSYEQYF.

The rearrangement links TRBV12-3 or TRBV12-4 to TRBJ2-5; D gene unclear. The CDR3 sequence is 14 residues long. V gave up 5 bases and J gave up 6 bases, with 16 bases separating them. In DNA, the CDR3 is TGTGCCAGCAGTCTACGGGCCCTGAGGAAGACCCAGTACTTC. Amino acid sequence: CASSLRALRKTQYF.

This clonotype was observed many times. The V call is TRBV7-6, the J call TRBJ1-3; TRBD1 might be the D (5 bases). The germline CDR1 and CDR2 sequences are SGHVS and FNYEAQ. The CDR3 has 14 residues. With 5 bases removed from V and 4 bases from J, the gap between germline ends came to 12 bases. The CDR3 is CASSHPGSGNTIYF. DNA for the CDR3: TGTGCCAGCAGCCACCCAGGGTCAGGAAACACCATATATTTT.

The V and J genes are TRBV15 and TRBJ2-3; D unresolved. This CDR3 has 15 amino acids. The germline CDR1 and CDR2 sequences are LNHNV and YYDKDF (reference sequence). V lost 0 bases and J 1 base, leaving 8 bases between the germline ends. The CDR3 DNA follows: TGTGCCACCAGCAGAGACGGGCTTCGCACAGATACGCAGTATTTT. Residues: CATSRDGLRTDTQYF.

Only a few counts were recorded for this clonotype. CDR3: CASSYLSGTDTQYF. The CDR3 DNA follows: TGTGCCAGCAGTTACTTATCGGGAACAGATACGCAGTATTTT. The rearrangement links TRBV6-5 to TRBJ2-3; D is possibly TRBD2 (5 bases). Germline V gives CDR1 MNHEY, CDR2 SVGAGI. The CDR3 sequence is 14 residues long. Trimming removed 1 base at V and 3 bases at J, with 8 bases between.

This clonotype was observed a handful of times. The genes are TRBV10-3 and TRBJ1-5; TRBD1 aligns across 9 bases. Germline V CDR1 and CDR2: ENHRY, SYGVKD. The CDR3 is made up of 17 amino acids. V gave up 8 bases and J gave up 2 bases; unmatched junction bases: 13. The DNA for the CDR3 is TGTGCCATCGGGGAGGGACAGGGCAACGGCGGCAATCAGCCCCAGCATTTT. It codes for CAIGEGQGNGGNQPQHF.

V is TRBV3-1 and J is TRBJ1-1, with 7 positions matching TRBD1. The CDR3 length is 17 residues. Germline-derived CDR1 and CDR2 are LGHDT and YNNKEL (reference sequence). With V trimmed by 4 bases and J by 4 bases, 15 bases remained unmatched. The CDR3 sequence: CASSLFLRGRIGTEAFF. CDR3 DNA sequence: TGTGCCAGCAGCCTTTTTTTGAGGGGGCGAATAGGCACTGAAGCTTTCTTT. The entire variable domain, with the rest obtained from reference TRBV3-1 and TRBJ1-1, is as follows: DTAVSQTPKYLVTQMGNDKSIKCEQNLGHDTMYWYKQDSKKFLKIMFSYNNKELIINETVPNRFSPKSPDKAHLNLHINSLELGDSAVYFCASSLFLRGRIGTEAFFGQGTRLTVV.

This clonotype was counted ten times or more. This chain links TRBV18 with TRBJ2-3, with unresolved D. The ends were cut back, 2 bases at V and 0 bases at J, with 18 bases in the middle. In germline, CDR1 is KGHSH, CDR2 LQKENI. The CDR3 is 18 residues long. DNA for the CDR3: TGTGCCAGCTCACCAATCGTAAGGACGACATCTAGCACAGATACGCAGTATTTT. It translates to CASSPIVRTTSSTDTQYF.

This clonotype was observed many times. The chain is built from TRBV20-1 and TRBJ1-5; D perhaps matches TRBD1 (5 bases). The CDR3 has 15 residues. In germline, CDR1 is DFQATT, CDR2 SNEGSKA (reference sequence). V gave up 0 bases and J gave up 0 bases, with 9 bases separating them. CDR3 in amino acids: CSARDTQGSNQPQHF. CDR3 nucleotide sequence: TGCAGTGCTAGAGATACGCAGGGTAGCAATCAGCCCCAGCATTTT.

This clonotype was found a few times. This sequence joins TRBV6-5 and TRBJ1-2; D may be TRBD1 (5 bases). Germline V CDR1 and CDR2: MNHEY, SVGAGI. V dropped 4 bases and J dropped 1 base, with 16 bases sitting between them. There are 16 residues in the CDR3. The DNA of the CDR3 is TGTGCCAGCAGTTCAGGCCAGGGCCCATATAACTATGGCTACACCTTC. Amino acid sequence: CASSSGQGPYNYGYTF.

This chain links TRBV10-3 with TRBJ2-5, with TRBD2 matching over 13 bases. Germline values: CDR1 ENHRY, CDR2 SYGVKD. The junction had 13 bases not matched to a gene; V was cut back by 7 bases and J by 5 bases. This CDR3 has 17 amino acids. For the CDR3, the DNA is TGTGCCATCAAATCCGGGACTAGCGGGGAAGGGGTCGAGACCCAGTACTTC. It encodes CAIKSGTSGEGVETQYF.

This clonotype was seen repeatedly, ten times or more. At one boundary the junction diverges from the germline segment, which might be a read error. The J gene is TRBJ2-3, the V gene TRBV6-4; TRBD2 agrees at 10 bases. The CDR3 contains 17 residues. Germline CDR1 MRHNA, CDR2 SNTAGT. The CDR3: CANSDSFLAGETDTQYF. For the CDR3, the DNA is TGTGCCAACAGTGACTCGTTCCTAGCGGGGGAAACAGATACGCAGTATTTT.

The table lists this clonotype with a few counts. J is TRBJ2-7 and V is TRBV5-6, with a tentative D call TRBD2 (5 bases). Trimming cost V 3 bases and J 7 bases, with 8 bases left between them. CDR1 is SGHDT, CDR2 YYEEEE, per germline. This CDR3 is 11 amino acids long. The CDR3: CASSWEREQYF. In DNA form, the CDR3 reads TGTGCCAGCAGCTGGGAGAGGGAGCAGTACTTC.

J is TRBJ2-7 and V is TRBV4-1, with TRBD1 identical over 9 bases. CDR1 and CDR2 (germline): MGHRA, YSYEKL. V gave up 4 bases and J gave up 5 bases; unmatched junction bases: 6. The CDR3 is 14 amino acids. The CDR3 protein is CASSPRDRDNEQYF. The CDR3 nucleotides are TGCGCCAGCAGCCCCCGGGACAGGGACAACGAGCAGTACTTC.

This clonotype appeared many times. The rearrangement joins TRBV9 to TRBJ1-2; weak D call: TRBD1 (6 bases). Germline V gene data show CDR1 as SGDLS and CDR2 as YYNGEE. The CDR3 is 14 residues long. V lost 5 bases and J 0 bases, leaving 11 bases between the germline ends. Here the CDR3 DNA reads TGTGCCAGCAGTGGGGGGACATCTAACTATGGCTACACCTTC. Its translation: CASSGGTSNYGYTF.

This chain joins TRBV29-1 and TRBJ2-3, with D perhaps matching TRBD1 (5 bases). V shed 5 bases and J shed 2 bases, with 14 bases lying between them. Germline V CDR1 and CDR2: SQVTM, ANQGSEA. The CDR3 is 14 residues long. The CDR3 sequence: CSVRPVGPTDTQYF. The CDR3 DNA sequence: TGCAGCGTTCGGCCTGTGGGGCCCACAGATACGCAGTATTTT.

In this sample, this clonotype turned up many times. V usage is TRBV6-2 or TRBV6-3 and J usage is TRBJ2-2; D is unclear. Germline V gene data show CDR1 as MNHEY and CDR2 as SVGEGT. The V and J ends lost 6 bases and 0 bases respectively, with 11 bases between them. The CDR3 spans 15 residues. The CDR3 here is CASSPWPANTGELFF. The CDR3 region has the DNA TGTGCCAGCAGCCCCTGGCCGGCGAACACCGGGGAGCTGTTTTTT.

Comment on this clonotype: This sequence may be a read error, since a much larger clone differs from it by one base. The CDR3 does not end in the conserved phenylalanine or tryptophan, so this is likely a read error. The CDR3 DNA reads TGTGCCAGCAGCTTAAACAGCCTTGAGGGCTACACCTAC. Translating it yields CASSLNSLEGYTY. V and J are TRBV7-3 and TRBJ1-2; D unclear. V was trimmed by 1 base and J by 8 bases, leaving 11 bases between them. Germline loops: CDR1 SGHTA, CDR2 FQGTGA. The CDR3 contains 13 residues.